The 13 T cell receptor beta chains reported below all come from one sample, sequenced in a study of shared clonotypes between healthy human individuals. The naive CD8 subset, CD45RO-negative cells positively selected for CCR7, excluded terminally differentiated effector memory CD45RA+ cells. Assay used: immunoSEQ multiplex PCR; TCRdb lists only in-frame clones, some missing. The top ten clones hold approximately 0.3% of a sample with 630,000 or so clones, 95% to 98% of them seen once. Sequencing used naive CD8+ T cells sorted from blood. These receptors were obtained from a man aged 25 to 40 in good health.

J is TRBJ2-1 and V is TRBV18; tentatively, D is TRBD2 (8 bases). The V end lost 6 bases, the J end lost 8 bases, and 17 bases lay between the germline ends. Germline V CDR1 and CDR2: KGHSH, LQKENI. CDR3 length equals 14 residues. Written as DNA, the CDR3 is TGTGCCAGCTCCCCGGGAGGGGGCCAGGATGAGCAGTTCTTC. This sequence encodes CASSPGGGQDEQFF. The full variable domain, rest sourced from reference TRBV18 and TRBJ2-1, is NAGVMQNPRHLVRRRGQEARLRCSPMKGHSHVYWYRQLPEEGLKFMVYLQKENIIDESGMPKERFSAEFPKEGPSILRIQQVVRGDSAAYFCASSPGGGQDEQFFGPGTRLTVL.

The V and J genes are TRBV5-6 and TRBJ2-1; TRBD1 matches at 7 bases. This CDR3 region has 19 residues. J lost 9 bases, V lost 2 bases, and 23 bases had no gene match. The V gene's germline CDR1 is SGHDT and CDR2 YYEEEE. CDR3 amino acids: CASSFPIRDRLGLEGEQFF. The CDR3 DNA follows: TGTGCCAGCAGCTTCCCAATCCGGGACAGACTTGGACTTGAGGGTGAGCAGTTCTTC. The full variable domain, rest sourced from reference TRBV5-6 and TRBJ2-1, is DAGVTQSPTHLIKTRGQQVTLRCSPKSGHDTVSWYQQALGQGPQFIFQYYEEEERQRGNFPDRFSGHQFPNYSSELNVNALLLGDSALYLCASSFPIRDRLGLEGEQFFGPGTRLTVL.

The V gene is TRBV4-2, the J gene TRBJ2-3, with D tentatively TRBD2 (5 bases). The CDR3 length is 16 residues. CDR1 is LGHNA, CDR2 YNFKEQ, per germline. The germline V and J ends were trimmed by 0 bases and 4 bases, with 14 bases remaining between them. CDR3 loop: CASSQDQEGSADTQYF. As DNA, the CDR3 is TGTGCCAGCAGCCAAGATCAAGAGGGATCGGCAGATACGCAGTATTTT.

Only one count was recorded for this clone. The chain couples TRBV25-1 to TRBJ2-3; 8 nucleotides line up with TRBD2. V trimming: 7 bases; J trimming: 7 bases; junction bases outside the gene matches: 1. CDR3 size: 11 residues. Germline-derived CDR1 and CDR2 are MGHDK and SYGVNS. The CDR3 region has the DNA TGTGCCAGCAATAGCGGGAATACGCAGTATTTT. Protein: CASNSGNTQYF. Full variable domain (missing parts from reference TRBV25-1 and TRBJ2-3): EADIYQTPRYLVIGTGKKITLECSQTMGHDKMYWYQQDPGMELHLIHYSYGVNSTEKGDLSSESTVSRIRTEHFPLTLESARPSHTSQYLCASNSGNTQYFGPGTRLTVL.

CDR3 DNA: TGTGCCAGCGGTCTCGGACAGGGGAGATTGGAGACCCAGTACTTC. It encodes CASGLGQGRLETQYF. This rearrangement joins TRBV28 to TRBJ2-5; 9 bases are a match to TRBD1. J lost 5 bases, V lost 8 bases, and 12 bases had no gene match. The CDR3 length is 15 residues. The germline V gene encodes CDR1 MDHEN and CDR2 SYDVKM.

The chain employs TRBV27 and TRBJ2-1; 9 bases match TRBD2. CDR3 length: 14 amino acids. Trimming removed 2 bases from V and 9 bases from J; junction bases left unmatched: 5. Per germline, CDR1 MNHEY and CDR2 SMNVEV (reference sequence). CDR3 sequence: CASSLPSGIGEQFF. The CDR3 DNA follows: TGTGCCAGCAGTTTACCTAGCGGGATCGGTGAGCAGTTCTTC.

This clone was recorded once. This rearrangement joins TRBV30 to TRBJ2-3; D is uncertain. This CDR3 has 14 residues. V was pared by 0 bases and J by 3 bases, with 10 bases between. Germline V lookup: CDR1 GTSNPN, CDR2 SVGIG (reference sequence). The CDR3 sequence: CAWSVGLVTDTQYF. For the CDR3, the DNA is TGTGCCTGGAGTGTTGGGCTAGTAACAGATACGCAGTATTTT.

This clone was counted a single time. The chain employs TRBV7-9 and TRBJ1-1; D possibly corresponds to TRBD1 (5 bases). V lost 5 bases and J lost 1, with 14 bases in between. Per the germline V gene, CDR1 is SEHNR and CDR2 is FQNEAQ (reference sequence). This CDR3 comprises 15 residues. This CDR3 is CASSLHGQGNTEAFF. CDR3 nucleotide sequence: TGTGCCAGCAGCCTACATGGACAAGGGAACACTGAAGCTTTCTTT.

The CDR3 loop is CASSPPPGTGIYEQYF. CDR3 sequence (DNA): TGTGCCAGCAGTCCACCACCGGGGACAGGGATCTACGAGCAGTACTTC. The chain links TRBV27 to TRBJ2-7; 9 bases line up with TRBD1. CDR1 MNHEY and CDR2 SMNVEV come from the germline V gene (reference sequence). This CDR3 spans 16 amino acids. V was pared by 5 bases and J by 3 bases, with 11 bases of the junction left unmatched.

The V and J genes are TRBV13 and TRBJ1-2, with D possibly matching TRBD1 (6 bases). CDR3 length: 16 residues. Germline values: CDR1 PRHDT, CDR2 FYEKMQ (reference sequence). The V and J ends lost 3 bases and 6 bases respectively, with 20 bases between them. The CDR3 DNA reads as TGTGCCAGCAGCTTGGGGGACACTGCGTCATCTAATGGCTACACCTTC. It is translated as CASSLGDTASSNGYTF.

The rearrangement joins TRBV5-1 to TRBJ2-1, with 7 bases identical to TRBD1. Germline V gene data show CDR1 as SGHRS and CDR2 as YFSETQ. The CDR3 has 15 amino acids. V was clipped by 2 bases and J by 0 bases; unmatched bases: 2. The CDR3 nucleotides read TGCGCCAGCAGCTTTCGGGACAGCTCCTACAATGAGCAGTTCTTC. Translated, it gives CASSFRDSSYNEQFF.

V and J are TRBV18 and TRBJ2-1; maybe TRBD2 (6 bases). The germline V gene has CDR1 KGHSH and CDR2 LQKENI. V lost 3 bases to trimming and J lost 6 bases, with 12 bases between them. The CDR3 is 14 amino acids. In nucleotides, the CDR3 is TGTGCCAGCTCACCTCGGCGGGATTTCAATGAGCAGTTCTTC. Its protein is CASSPRRDFNEQFF.

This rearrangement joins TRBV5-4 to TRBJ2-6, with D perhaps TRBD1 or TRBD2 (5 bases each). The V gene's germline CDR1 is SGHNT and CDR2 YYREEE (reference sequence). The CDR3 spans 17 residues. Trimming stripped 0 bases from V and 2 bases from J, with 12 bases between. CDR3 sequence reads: CASSLVSGAAGANVLTF. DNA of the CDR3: TGTGCCAGCAGCTTGGTATCCGGGGCAGCTGGGGCCAACGTCCTGACTTTC.